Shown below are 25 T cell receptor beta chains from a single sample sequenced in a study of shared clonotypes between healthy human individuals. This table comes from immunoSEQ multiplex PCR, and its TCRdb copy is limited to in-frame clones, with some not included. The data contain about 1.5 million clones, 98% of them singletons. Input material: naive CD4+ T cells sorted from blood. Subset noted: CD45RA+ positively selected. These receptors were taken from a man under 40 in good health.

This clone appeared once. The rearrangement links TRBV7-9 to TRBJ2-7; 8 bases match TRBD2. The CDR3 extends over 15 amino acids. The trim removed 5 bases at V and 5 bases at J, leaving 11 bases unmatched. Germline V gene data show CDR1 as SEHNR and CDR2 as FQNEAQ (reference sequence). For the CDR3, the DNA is TGTGCCAGCAGCGCGCGGGGAGCGGGAGTCGACGAGCAGTACTTC. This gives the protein CASSARGAGVDEQYF.

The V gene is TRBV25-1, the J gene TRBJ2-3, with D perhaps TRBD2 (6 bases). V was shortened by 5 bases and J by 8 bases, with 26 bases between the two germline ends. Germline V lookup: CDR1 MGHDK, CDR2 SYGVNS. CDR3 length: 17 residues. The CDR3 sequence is CASSPSYRDWATGTQYF. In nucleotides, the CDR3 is TGTGCCAGCAGTCCCTCCTACCGGGACTGGGCCACTGGTACGCAGTATTTT.

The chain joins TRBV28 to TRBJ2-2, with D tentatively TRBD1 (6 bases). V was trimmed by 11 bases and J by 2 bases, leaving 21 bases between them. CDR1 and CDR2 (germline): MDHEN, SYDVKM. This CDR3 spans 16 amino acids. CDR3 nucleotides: TGTGCCGTCATGGTAGGACAGCCGATTAACACCGGGGAGCTGTTTTTT. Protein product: CAVMVGQPINTGELFF.

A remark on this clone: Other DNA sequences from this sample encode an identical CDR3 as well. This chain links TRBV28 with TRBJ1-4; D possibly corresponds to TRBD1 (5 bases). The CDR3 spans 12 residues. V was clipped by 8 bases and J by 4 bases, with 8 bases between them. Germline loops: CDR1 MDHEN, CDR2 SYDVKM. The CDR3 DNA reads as TGTGCCAGCGGGGGAGGTAATGAAAAACTGTTTTTT. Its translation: CASGGGNEKLFF.

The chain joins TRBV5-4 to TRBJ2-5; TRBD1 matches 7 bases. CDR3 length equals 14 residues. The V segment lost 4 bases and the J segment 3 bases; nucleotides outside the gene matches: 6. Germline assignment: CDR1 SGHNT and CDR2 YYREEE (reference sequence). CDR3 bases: TGTGCCAGCAGCACGGGGACAGTGGAAGAGACCCAGTACTTC. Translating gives CASSTGTVEETQYF.

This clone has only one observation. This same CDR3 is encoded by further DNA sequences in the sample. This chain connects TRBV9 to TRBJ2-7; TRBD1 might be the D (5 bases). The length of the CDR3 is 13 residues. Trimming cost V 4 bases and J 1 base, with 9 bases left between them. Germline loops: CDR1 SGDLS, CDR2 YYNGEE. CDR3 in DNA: TGTGCCAGCAGCACGCAGGGTTCCTACGAGCAGTACTTC. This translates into CASSTQGSYEQYF.

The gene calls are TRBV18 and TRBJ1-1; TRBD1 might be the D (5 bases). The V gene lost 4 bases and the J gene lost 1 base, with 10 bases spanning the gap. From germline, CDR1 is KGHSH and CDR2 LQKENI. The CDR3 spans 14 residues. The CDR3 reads CASSRRGRNTEAFF. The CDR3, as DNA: TGTGCCAGCTCACGGAGGGGTCGGAACACTGAAGCTTTCTTT. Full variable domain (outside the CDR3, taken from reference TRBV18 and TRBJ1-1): NAGVMQNPRHLVRRRGQEARLRCSPMKGHSHVYWYRQLPEEGLKFMVYLQKENIIDESGMPKERFSAEFPKEGPSILRIQQVVRGDSAAYFCASSRRGRNTEAFFGQGTRLTVV.

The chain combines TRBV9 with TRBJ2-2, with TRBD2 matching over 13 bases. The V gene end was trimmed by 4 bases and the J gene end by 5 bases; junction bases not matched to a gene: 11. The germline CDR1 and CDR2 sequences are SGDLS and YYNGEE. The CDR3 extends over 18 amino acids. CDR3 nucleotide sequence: TGTGCCAGCAGCCCCGGACTAGCGGGAGCCCCCGGGACCGGGGAGCTGTTTTTT. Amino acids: CASSPGLAGAPGTGELFF.

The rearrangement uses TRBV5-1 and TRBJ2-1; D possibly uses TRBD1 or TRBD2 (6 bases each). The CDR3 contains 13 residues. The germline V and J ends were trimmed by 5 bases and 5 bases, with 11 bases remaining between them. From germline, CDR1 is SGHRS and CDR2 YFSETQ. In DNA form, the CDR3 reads TGCGCCAGCAGACAGGGACTTCACAATGAGCAGTTCTTC. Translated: CASRQGLHNEQFF.

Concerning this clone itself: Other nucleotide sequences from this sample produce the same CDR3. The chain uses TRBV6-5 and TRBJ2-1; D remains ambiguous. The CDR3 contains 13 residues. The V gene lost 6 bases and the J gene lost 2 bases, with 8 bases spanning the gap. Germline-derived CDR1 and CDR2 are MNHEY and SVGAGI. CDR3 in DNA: TGTGCCAGCAGGAGGATAGCCTACAATGAGCAGTTCTTC. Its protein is CASRRIAYNEQFF.

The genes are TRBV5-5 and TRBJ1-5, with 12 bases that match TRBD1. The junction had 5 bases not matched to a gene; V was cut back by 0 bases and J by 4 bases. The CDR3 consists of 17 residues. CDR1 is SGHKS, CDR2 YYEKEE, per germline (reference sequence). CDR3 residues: CASSLGDRGRGNQPQHF. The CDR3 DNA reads TGTGCCAGCAGCTTGGGGGACAGGGGGCGCGGGAATCAGCCCCAGCATTTT.

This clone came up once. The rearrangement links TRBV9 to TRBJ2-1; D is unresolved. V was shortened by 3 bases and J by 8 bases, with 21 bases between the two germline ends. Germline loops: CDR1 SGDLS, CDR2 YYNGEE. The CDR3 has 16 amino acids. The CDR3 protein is CASSDWAVATRDEQFF. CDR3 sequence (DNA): TGTGCCAGCAGCGATTGGGCCGTAGCCACAAGGGATGAGCAGTTCTTC.

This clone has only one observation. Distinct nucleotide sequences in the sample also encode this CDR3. CDR3 region: CASSLGQGATDTQYF. CDR3 nucleotide sequence: TGCGCCAGCAGCTTGGGACAGGGGGCAACAGATACGCAGTATTTT. The V and J genes are TRBV5-1 and TRBJ2-3; 10 bases agree with TRBD1. Per the germline V gene, CDR1 is SGHRS and CDR2 is YFSETQ. This CDR3 spans 15 amino acids. With V trimmed by 0 bases and J by 3 bases, 1 base remained unmatched.

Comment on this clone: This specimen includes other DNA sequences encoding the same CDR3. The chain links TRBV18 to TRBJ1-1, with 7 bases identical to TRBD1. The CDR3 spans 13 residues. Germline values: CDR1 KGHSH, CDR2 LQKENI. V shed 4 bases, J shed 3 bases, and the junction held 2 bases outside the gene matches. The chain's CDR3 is CASSQGGDTEAFF. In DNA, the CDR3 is TGTGCCAGCTCACAAGGGGGCGACACTGAAGCTTTCTTT.

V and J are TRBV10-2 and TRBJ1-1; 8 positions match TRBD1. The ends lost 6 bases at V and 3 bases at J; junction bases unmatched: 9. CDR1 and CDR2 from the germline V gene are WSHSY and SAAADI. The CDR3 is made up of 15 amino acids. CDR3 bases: TGCGCCAGCAGGAGGGGATCAGGGGGCCACACTGAAGCTTTCTTT. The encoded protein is CASRRGSGGHTEAFF.

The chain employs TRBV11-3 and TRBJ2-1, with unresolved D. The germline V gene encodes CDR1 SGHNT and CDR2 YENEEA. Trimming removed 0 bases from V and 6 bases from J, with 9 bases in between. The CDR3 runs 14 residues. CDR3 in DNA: TGTGCCAGCAGCTTAGATTCGGCTCGCAATGAGCAGTTCTTC. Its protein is CASSLDSARNEQFF.

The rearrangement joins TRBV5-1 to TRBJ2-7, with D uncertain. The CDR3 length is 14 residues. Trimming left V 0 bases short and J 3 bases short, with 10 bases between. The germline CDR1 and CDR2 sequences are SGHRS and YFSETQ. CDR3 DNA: TGCGCCAGCAGCTTGGTTGACAAGGGCTACGAGCAGTACTTC. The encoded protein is CASSLVDKGYEQYF.

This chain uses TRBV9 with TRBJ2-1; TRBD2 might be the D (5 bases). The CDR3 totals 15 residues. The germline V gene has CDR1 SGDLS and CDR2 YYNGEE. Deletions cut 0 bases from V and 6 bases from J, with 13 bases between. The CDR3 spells CASSVGSPSLNEQFF. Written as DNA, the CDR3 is TGTGCCAGCAGCGTAGGCAGCCCTAGCCTCAATGAGCAGTTCTTC.

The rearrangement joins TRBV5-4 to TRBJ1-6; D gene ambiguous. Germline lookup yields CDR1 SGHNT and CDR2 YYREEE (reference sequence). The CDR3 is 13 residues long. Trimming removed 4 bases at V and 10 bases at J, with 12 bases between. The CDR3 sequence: CASSRWIKSPLHF. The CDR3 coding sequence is TGTGCCAGCAGCCGATGGATAAAGTCACCCCTCCACTTT.

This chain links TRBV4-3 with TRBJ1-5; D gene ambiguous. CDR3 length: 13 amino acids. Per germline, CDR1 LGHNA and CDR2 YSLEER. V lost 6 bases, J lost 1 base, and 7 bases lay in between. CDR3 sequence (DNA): TGCGCCAGCAGTATCAGCAGCAATCAGCCCCAGCATTTT. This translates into CASSISSNQPQHF.

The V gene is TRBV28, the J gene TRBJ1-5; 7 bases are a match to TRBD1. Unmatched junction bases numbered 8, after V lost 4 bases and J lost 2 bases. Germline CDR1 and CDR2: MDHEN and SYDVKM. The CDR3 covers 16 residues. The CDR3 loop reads CASSSPRQGGNQPQHF. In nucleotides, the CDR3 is TGTGCCAGCAGTTCCCCCAGACAGGGCGGCAATCAGCCCCAGCATTTT. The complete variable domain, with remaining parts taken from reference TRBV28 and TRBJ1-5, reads DVKVTQSSRYLVKRTGEKVFLECVQDMDHENMFWYRQDPGLGLRLIYFSYDVKMKEKGDIPEGYSVSREKKERFSLILESASTNQTSMYLCASSSPRQGGNQPQHFGDGTRLSIL.

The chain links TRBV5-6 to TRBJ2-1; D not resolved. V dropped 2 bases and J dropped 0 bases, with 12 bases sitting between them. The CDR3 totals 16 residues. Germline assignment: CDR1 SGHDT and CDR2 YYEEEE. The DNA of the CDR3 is TGTGCCAGCAGCTTAGAGAAACGGAGCTCCTACAATGAGCAGTTCTTC. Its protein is CASSLEKRSSYNEQFF.

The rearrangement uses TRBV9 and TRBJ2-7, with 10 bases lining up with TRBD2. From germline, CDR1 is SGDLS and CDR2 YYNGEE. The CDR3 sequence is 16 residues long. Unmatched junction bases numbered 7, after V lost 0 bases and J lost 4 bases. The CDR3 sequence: CASSVALSGRLYEQYF. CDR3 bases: TGTGCCAGCAGCGTAGCTCTTAGCGGGAGGTTGTACGAGCAGTACTTC.

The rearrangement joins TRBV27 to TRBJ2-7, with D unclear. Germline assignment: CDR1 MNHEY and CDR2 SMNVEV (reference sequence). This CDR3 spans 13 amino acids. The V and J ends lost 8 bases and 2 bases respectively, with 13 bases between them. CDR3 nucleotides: TGTGCCAGCGGGGTCGGGCCTCCCTACGAGCAGTACTTC. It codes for CASGVGPPYEQYF.

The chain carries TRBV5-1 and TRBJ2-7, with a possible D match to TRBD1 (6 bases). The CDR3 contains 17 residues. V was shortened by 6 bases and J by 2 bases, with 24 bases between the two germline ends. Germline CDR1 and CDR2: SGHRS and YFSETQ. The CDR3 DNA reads TGCGCCAGCACTCTGGGGGTCCCCGGGACACTACCCTACGAGCAGTACTTC. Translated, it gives CASTLGVPGTLPYEQYF.